This TCR beta chain was documented in a study of low-dose radiotherapy and immunotherapy resistance in tumors. Overall study context: One day prior to radiation and immunotherapy, intravenous cyclophosphamide at 200 mg/m2 was given, repeated every two weeks. Aspirin was administered orally at 300 mg daily for four cycles, commencing on cycle 1 day 1.

Germline CDR1 and CDR2: SGHNT and YYREEE (reference sequence). The CDR3 totals 13 residues. The V and J ends lost 1 base and 6 bases respectively, with 11 bases between them. Documented time point: after trial treatment. The treatment: LDRT plus nivolumab, ipilimumab, low-dose cyclophosphamide and aspirin (RACIN trial). Treatment of the donors consisted of nivolumab and ipilimumab (plus aspirin, low-dose cyclophosphamide and low-dose radiotherapy). Advanced solid tumors lacking tumor-infiltrating lymphocytes characterized eligible patients. There are many counts of this clonotype. Covering alpha and beta chains, TRAV- and TRBV-specific primers were used for the first-strand cDNA. TCRs were put through 20 to 25 PCR cycles of amplification with Phusion. A constant-region primer and the V-primer adapter served as the primer pair. TCRdb itself ran the reads through MiXCR, one entry per CDR3 protein. The sample contains tens of thousands of distinct CDR3 sequences, 20% to 25% of which appear only once.

The chain recombines TRBV5-4 with TRBJ2-7; the D gene is possibly TRBD1 (7 bases). The starting material was PBMCs, obtained after low-dose radiotherapy plus immunotherapy. This clonotype was sampled from a female donor with ovarian cancer. The CDR3 DNA reads as TGTGCCAGCAGCTTGTTTCAGGGGGGCGAGCAGTACTTC. It encodes CASSLFQGGEQYF.